These T cell receptor beta chains were read from a single sample in a study of T cell changes during pregnancy in multiple sclerosis. Profiling relied on immunoSEQ multiplex PCR, and the TCRdb table lists in-frame clones only, not all of them. The table lists tens of thousands of clones, 85% to 95% of them singletons. This sample comprised CD4+ T cells from peripheral blood mononuclear cells, obtained after pregnancy. The origin of the receptors is a female donor with multiple sclerosis, enrolled in a pregnancy study. CDR3s include the opening cysteine and the closing phenylalanine or tryptophan. A D gene is named only where the DNA matches it firmly. Clone size, where shown, is once, few, many, or a class for clones that have expanded.

J gene: TRBJ1-3
clone size: -
D gene: TRBD1
V gene: TRBV7-9
CDR3 protein: CASTSPPGTASSGNTIYF
CDR3 DNA: TGTGCCAGCACCTCCCCCCCCGGGACAGCCAGCTCTGGAAACACCATATATTTT

J gene: TRBJ1-4
clone size: -
D gene: TRBD1
V gene: TRBV19
CDR3 protein: CASSRGYLGEKLFF
CDR3 DNA: TGTGCCAGTAGCAGGGGGTACCTGGGGGAAAAACTGTTTTTT

J gene: TRBJ2-7
clone size: -
D gene: TRBD1
V gene: TRBV7-8
CDR3 protein: CASSARTGTEYF
CDR3 DNA: TGTGCCAGCAGCGCTCGGACAGGGACCGAGTACTTC

J gene: TRBJ2-7
clone size: once
D gene: TRBD2
V gene: TRBV5-1
CDR3 protein: CASSLELAGGLYEQYF
CDR3 DNA: TGCGCCAGCAGCTTGGAACTAGCGGGAGGGCTATACGAGCAGTACTTC

J gene: TRBJ2-1
clone size: -
D gene: TRBD2
V gene: TRBV4-3
CDR3 protein: CASSQDVLFAGGNNEQFF
CDR3 DNA: TGCGCCAGCAGCCAAGACGTATTATTCGCGGGGGGAAACAATGAGCAGTTCTTC

J gene: TRBJ2-4
clone size: -
D gene: TRBD1
V gene: TRBV7-9
CDR3 protein: CASSGQGKNIQYF
CDR3 DNA: TGTGCCAGCAGCGGACAGGGGAAAAACATTCAGTACTTC

J gene: TRBJ2-5
clone size: -
D gene: TRBD2
V gene: TRBV5-1
CDR3 protein: CASSFGTTVPIEETQYF
CDR3 DNA: TGCGCCAGCAGCTTCGGGACTACGGTTCCCATCGAAGAGACCCAGTACTTC

J gene: TRBJ1-1
clone size: -
D gene: -
V gene: TRBV7-6
CDR3 protein: CASSSGRRETEAFF
CDR3 DNA: TGTGCCAGCAGCTCGGGACGGAGGGAGACTGAAGCTTTCTTT

J gene: TRBJ2-5
clone size: -
D gene: TRBD2
V gene: TRBV7-3
CDR3 protein: CASSDSWTSGGPCKKTQYF
CDR3 DNA: TGTGCCAGCAGCGACTCATGGACTAGCGGGGGGCCCTGTAAGAAGACCCAGTACTTC

J gene: TRBJ2-5
clone size: -
D gene: TRBD2
V gene: TRBV2
CDR3 protein: CASSVRTSKETQYF
CDR3 DNA: TGTGCCAGCAGTGTACGGACTAGCAAAGAGACCCAGTACTTC

J gene: TRBJ2-1
clone size: -
D gene: TRBD2
V gene: TRBV4-1
CDR3 protein: CASSQDALAGGEEQFF
CDR3 DNA: TGCGCCAGCAGCCAAGATGCCCTAGCGGGGGGGGAAGAGCAGTTCTTC

J gene: TRBJ2-2
clone size: once
D gene: -
V gene: TRBV7-2
CDR3 protein: CASSFNRDTGELFF
CDR3 DNA: TGTGCCAGCAGCTTCAACAGGGACACCGGGGAGCTGTTTTTT

J gene: TRBJ2-5
clone size: -
D gene: TRBD2
V gene: TRBV4-2
CDR3 protein: CASSQVQAGVGETQYF
CDR3 DNA: TGTGCCAGCAGCCAAGTGCAAGCGGGAGTAGGTGAGACCCAGTACTTC

J gene: TRBJ1-1
clone size: -
D gene: TRBD1
V gene: TRBV27
CDR3 protein: CASSSHRGQGTEAFF
CDR3 DNA: TGTGCCAGCAGTTCTCACAGGGGGCAAGGCACTGAAGCTTTCTTT